Below are 27 T cell receptor beta chains sequenced from a single sample in a study of blood T cells in healthy people across ages. With a J-beta primer mix and a sample-barcoded 5' primer, a second PCR ran about 7 to 12 cycles. One entry per CDR3 protein results from TCRdb running MiXCR on the 5' RACE reads. Of 1.5 million to 2 million distinct CDR3 sequences listed, around 36% are singletons. The sample was blood. Receptors were obtained from a woman in her thirties in good health.

Concerning this clonotype: One end of the junction fails to match germline, which may point to a read error. The chain uses TRBV20-1 and TRBJ2-2; no firm D call. This CDR3 has 13 amino acids. In germline, CDR1 is DFQATT, CDR2 SNEGSKA (reference sequence). CDR3 sequence: CSARVEFTGELFF. The DNA for the CDR3 is TGCAGTGCCAGAGTGGAGTTCACCGGGGAGCTGTTTTTT.

The V gene is TRBV11-1, the J gene TRBJ2-1; D might be TRBD2 (6 bases). Trimming took 4 bases from V and 2 from J, leaving 15 bases between them. The CDR3 runs 16 residues. Germline values: CDR1 SGHAT, CDR2 FQDESV (reference sequence). This chain's CDR3 is CASSSSSDRPYNEQFF. The CDR3 DNA sequence: TGTGCCAGCAGCTCCTCTAGCGACCGACCCTACAATGAGCAGTTCTTC.

In its sample, this clonotype was seen a few times. Here the CDR3 reads CASSETYDYEQYF. The CDR3 nucleotides read TGTGCCAGCAGTGAAACCTACGACTACGAGCAGTACTTC. This sequence joins TRBV6-1 and TRBJ2-7, with unresolved D. This CDR3 region has 13 residues. V shed 2 bases and J shed 3 bases, with 8 bases lying between them. The germline V gene encodes CDR1 MNHNS and CDR2 SASEGT.

This clonotype came up a few times. V is TRBV10-1 and J is TRBJ1-4; D remains unclear. Germline V gene data show CDR1 as WNHNN and CDR2 as SYGVQD (reference sequence). V was pared by 3 bases and J by 0 bases, with 14 bases between. This CDR3 has 17 residues. CDR3 loop: CASSEPSDVATNEKLFF. DNA of the CDR3: TGCGCCAGCAGTGAACCCTCGGATGTTGCAACTAATGAAAAACTGTTTTTT.

In this sample, this clonotype turned up many times. This chain connects TRBV5-1 to TRBJ2-1, with unresolved D. V was clipped by 5 bases and J by 2 bases, with 8 bases between them. The length of the CDR3 is 13 residues. In germline, CDR1 is SGHRS, CDR2 YFSETQ. CDR3 protein: CASRRQTYNEQFF. The CDR3 nucleotides are TGCGCCAGCAGGCGGCAGACCTACAATGAGCAGTTCTTC.

A few counts support this clonotype. This sequence joins TRBV21-1 and TRBJ2-5; TRBD1 is the table's D call, not checked against the DNA. TRBV21-1 is labeled a pseudogene. CDR3 length: 16 amino acids. In DNA form, the CDR3 reads TGTGCCAGCAGCAAAGTGACATCCCGGGGACAAGAGACCCAGTACTTC. It specifies CASSKVTSRGQETQYF.

The chain is built from TRBV7-2 and TRBJ2-5; D tentatively fits TRBD1 or TRBD2 (6 bases each). The germline V gene encodes CDR1 SGHTA and CDR2 FQGNSA. Trimming shortened V by 1 base and J by 11 bases, and 23 bases separated the two germline ends. The CDR3 runs 16 residues. The CDR3 reads CASSLEGGSPHNEQYF. CDR3 sequence (DNA): TGTGCCAGCAGCTTAGAGGGGGGTAGCCCCCACAATGAGCAGTACTTC.

This clonotype was seen repeatedly, ten times or more. A much larger clone is a single base away; this may be a read error. This chain connects TRBV20-1 to TRBJ2-1; no reliable D call. The CDR3 has 14 residues. The V end was cut by 4 bases, the J end by 9 bases, with 19 bases between. Germline loops: CDR1 DFQATT, CDR2 SNEGSKA (reference sequence). CDR3 bases: TGCAGTGCTACCCAAGATTCTTTTAGTGGTGAGCAGTTCTTC. This sequence encodes CSATQDSFSGEQFF.

A single count supports this clonotype. This chain connects TRBV28 to TRBJ2-5; the match to TRBD2 covers 7 bases. The CDR3 is made up of 12 amino acids. Losses at the gene ends were 7 bases for V and 7 bases for J; bases not matched to a gene: 6. Germline lookup yields CDR1 MDHEN and CDR2 SYDVKM. CDR3 sequence: CASTGGRRTQYF. The CDR3, as DNA: TGTGCCAGCACGGGGGGTCGCAGGACCCAGTACTTC.

The chain has TRBV7-8 and TRBJ2-1; 12 nucleotides align to TRBD2. The CDR3 spans 18 residues. The V gene's germline CDR1 is SGHVS and CDR2 FQNEAQ. The V gene end was trimmed by 7 bases and the J gene end by 0 bases; junction bases not matched to a gene: 10. This CDR3 reads CASTPGLAGASSYNEQFF. In DNA, the CDR3 is TGTGCCAGCACCCCGGGACTAGCGGGTGCAAGCTCCTACAATGAGCAGTTCTTC.

The chain couples TRBV25-1 to TRBJ1-2; tentatively, D is TRBD1 (5 bases). Trimming left V 6 bases short and J 2 bases short, with 10 bases between. The CDR3 runs to 13 residues. Germline CDR1 and CDR2: MGHDK and SYGVNS. The CDR3 loop is CASRPGGNYGYTF. In DNA, the CDR3 is TGTGCCAGCAGACCGGGGGGGAACTATGGCTACACCTTC.

This clonotype has more than one count but fewer than ten. CDR3 sequence (DNA): TGTGCCAGCCGCCGGGACTTCGGGGGTGGTGAGCAGTTCTTC. Translation: CASRRDFGGGEQFF. The chain employs TRBV6-1 and TRBJ2-1; tentatively, D is TRBD2 (6 bases). Germline assignment: CDR1 MNHNS and CDR2 SASEGT. The germline V and J ends were trimmed by 8 bases and 9 bases, with 20 bases remaining between them. The CDR3 extends over 14 amino acids.

This sequence joins TRBV18 and TRBJ2-3; 7 bases match TRBD2. CDR3 length: 15 residues. After removal of 3 bases from V and 2 bases from J, the junction contained 5 bases not matched to a gene. The germline V gene encodes CDR1 KGHSH and CDR2 LQKENI. CDR3 DNA sequence: TGTGCCAGCTCACCCCTAGCGGAGACCACAGATACGCAGTATTTT. Protein sequence: CASSPLAETTDTQYF.

The chain is built from TRBV11-1 and TRBJ2-1; 12 nucleotides align to TRBD2. The germline CDR1 and CDR2 sequences are SGHAT and FQDESV (reference sequence). The CDR3 sequence is 16 residues long. V shed 4 bases and J 7 bases; nucleotides not matched to a gene: 8. CDR3 protein: CASSSSSGRARNEQFF. The CDR3, as DNA: TGTGCCAGCAGCTCATCTAGCGGGAGGGCCCGTAATGAGCAGTTCTTC.

This clonotype was seen a few times. The chain employs TRBV2 and TRBJ1-5; D not resolved. V lost 5 bases and J 4 bases, leaving 9 bases between the germline ends. The CDR3 consists of 13 residues. Per the germline V gene, CDR1 is SNHLY and CDR2 is FYNNEI. The CDR3 protein is CASSQDANQPQHF. The CDR3 bases are TGTGCCAGCAGTCAGGACGCAAATCAGCCCCAGCATTTT.

The chain joins TRBV4-2 to TRBJ2-7; possible D gene TRBD2, 7 bases. V was pared by 1 base and J by 5 bases, with 9 bases between. The CDR3 consists of 13 residues. Germline lookup yields CDR1 LGHNA and CDR2 YNFKEQ. CDR3 region: CASSQGEGDEQYF. As DNA, the CDR3 is TGTGCCAGCAGCCAAGGGGAGGGGGACGAGCAGTACTTC.

The V gene is TRBV27, the J gene TRBJ2-1, with 11 nucleotides matching TRBD2. Trimming at V came to 7 bases and at J to 4 bases, leaving 3 bases not matched to a gene. The CDR3 is made up of 14 amino acids. CDR1 and CDR2 from the germline V gene are MNHEY and SMNVEV (reference sequence). This CDR3 reads CASTGTSGYNEQFF. CDR3 in DNA: TGTGCCAGCACCGGGACTAGCGGTTACAATGAGCAGTTCTTC.

The gene calls are TRBV20-1 and TRBJ1-4, with D maybe TRBD1 (5 bases). Per germline, CDR1 DFQATT and CDR2 SNEGSKA (reference sequence). This CDR3 has 14 residues. V shed 2 bases and J shed 4 bases, with 11 bases lying between them. DNA of the CDR3: TGCAGTGCTAGACCGACAGTCGGTAATGAAAAACTGTTTTTT. Residues: CSARPTVGNEKLFF.

V gene TRBV11-2 combines with J gene TRBJ2-1; D is ambiguous. V lost 1 base and J 14 bases, leaving 15 bases between the germline ends. The germline V gene has CDR1 SGHAT and CDR2 FQNNGV. There are 13 residues in the CDR3. The CDR3 region is CASSLALEYHKFF. In DNA, the CDR3 is TGTGCCAGCAGCTTAGCTCTGGAGTACCACAAGTTCTTC.

This chain joins TRBV18 and TRBJ2-7; the D gene is possibly TRBD1 (5 bases). CDR1 is KGHSH and CDR2 is LQKENI in the germline V gene. V lost 5 bases, J lost 0 bases, and 17 bases lay in between. The CDR3 extends over 16 amino acids. This CDR3 is CASSSYIGVGSYEQYF. The CDR3 nucleotides read TGTGCCAGCTCATCCTATATAGGGGTCGGCTCCTACGAGCAGTACTTC.

This clonotype showed up just a few times. This chain connects TRBV9 to TRBJ2-1; D is perhaps TRBD1 or TRBD2 (5 bases each). This CDR3 is 18 amino acids long. Trimming stripped 0 bases from V and 5 bases from J, with 21 bases between. Germline V gene lookup returns CDR1 SGDLS and CDR2 YYNGEE. The chain's CDR3 is CASSVEWGVLGPNNEQFF. The CDR3 nucleotides are TGTGCCAGCAGCGTAGAGTGGGGAGTGTTGGGACCCAACAATGAGCAGTTCTTC.

The gene calls are TRBV4-2 and TRBJ1-5; TRBD1 agrees at 7 bases. Germline-derived CDR1 and CDR2 are LGHNA and YNFKEQ. The CDR3 has 15 amino acids. Unmatched junction bases numbered 5, after V lost 0 bases and J lost 6 bases. CDR3 amino acids: CASSQEHRGGQPQHF. CDR3 DNA sequence: TGTGCCAGCAGCCAAGAACACAGGGGAGGTCAGCCCCAGCATTTT.

The V call is TRBV6-1, the J call TRBJ2-5, with TRBD1 as a possible D gene (5 bases). Germline-derived CDR1 and CDR2 are MNHNS and SASEGT. This CDR3 is built from 16 residues. V was clipped by 6 bases and J by 5 bases, with 22 bases between them. CDR3 residues: CASSVSLDTTRETQYF. The DNA of the CDR3 is TGTGCCAGCAGCGTTTCCCTGGACACTACTCGTGAGACCCAGTACTTC.

This chain connects TRBV20-1 to TRBJ2-1; 9 bases align to TRBD2. The CDR3 is 12 residues long. CDR1 DFQATT and CDR2 SNEGSKA come from the germline V gene (reference sequence). Trimming at V came to 5 bases and at J to 7 bases, leaving 3 bases not matched to a gene. The CDR3 loop reads CSAELAGNEQFF. The CDR3, as DNA: TGCAGTGCTGAGCTAGCGGGGAATGAGCAGTTCTTC.

V is TRBV2 and J is TRBJ1-2; 8 bases map to TRBD1. V trimming: 5 bases; J trimming: 6 bases; junction bases outside the gene matches: 5. The CDR3 is 13 amino acids. CDR1 is SNHLY, CDR2 FYNNEI, per germline. This chain's CDR3 is CASSTTGVDGYTF. CDR3 sequence (DNA): TGTGCCAGCAGTACGACAGGGGTTGATGGCTACACCTTC.

Concerning this clonotype itself: The conserved closing phenylalanine or tryptophan is absent in this CDR3, likely reflecting a read error. V usage is TRBV20-1 and J usage is TRBJ2-1; TRBD2 matches 9 bases. Germline CDR1 DFQATT, CDR2 SNEGSKA (reference sequence). The CDR3 extends over 18 amino acids. After removal of 0 bases from V and 0 bases from J, the junction contained 9 bases not matched to a gene. CDR3 loop: CSARDQASGKSSYNEQFL. The CDR3 DNA is TGCAGTGCTAGAGATCAAGCTAGCGGGAAGAGCTCCTACAATGAGCAGTTCTTA.

This chain connects TRBV7-9 to TRBJ2-3, with D possibly TRBD2 on 5 matching bases. Germline CDR1 is SEHNR and CDR2 is FQNEAQ (reference sequence). V lost 8 bases to trimming and J lost 4 bases, with 16 bases between them. The length of the CDR3 is 14 residues. The CDR3 bases are TGTGCCAGCGGAGGAGGCCTATCTTCAGATACGCAGTATTTT. Translating it yields CASGGGLSSDTQYF.